This T cell receptor beta chain was recorded in a study of blood T cell repertoires in COVID-19. In the study overall: The cDNA or gDNA used as material had been derived from T cells, B-cell-depleted T cells, or PBMCs.

As handled by the study authors: From reference gene primer amplification, estimates of nucleated cell counts were derived. Repertoires were generated with immunoSEQ multiplex PCR, while TCRdb's copy carries only in-frame clones and drops some. That table gives V, J and clone size, and the DNA gave D and trimming. The table has hundreds of thousands of clones, approximately 83% seen once. Donors were grouped by their self-reported clinical history. This clone was detected ten times or more. This CDR3 contains 13 residues. The germline V gene encodes CDR1 MRHNA and CDR2 SNTAGT. V lost 4 bases to trimming and J lost 5 bases, with 9 bases between them.

Specimen: PBMCs or T cells enriched from blood (not recorded which). The TCR was taken from a woman aged 55-70 years who had recovered from COVID-19. The chain carries TRBV6-4 and TRBJ2-1, with D possibly being TRBD2 (5 bases). In DNA form, the CDR3 reads TGTGCCAGCAGTGGCGGGCTTAACAATGAGCAGTTCTTC. This gives the protein CASSGGLNNEQFF.